These T cell receptor beta chains were read from a single sample in a study of cytomegalovirus exposure and HLA in healthy donors. TCRdb's table, derived via immunoSEQ multiplex PCR, lists solely in-frame clones and lacks some. Found here are about 200,000 clones; the top ten clones hold 0.7% to 0.8%. Sequenced input: PBMCs. The receptor set was obtained from a boy aged 5-17 years in good health and CMV-seronegative. Each CDR3 is given with its conserved first and last residue. A D gene is named only where the DNA matches it firmly.

J gene	V gene	D gene	CDR3 DNA	CDR3 protein
TRBJ2-3	TRBV10-1	-	TGCGCCAGCGGACAGTCAGATACGCAGTATTTT	CASGQSDTQYF
TRBJ1-1	TRBV18	TRBD1	TGTGCCAGCTCCAAGGGGGCGTCGGACACTGAAGCTTTCTTT	CASSKGASDTEAFF
TRBJ1-2	TRBV7-9	TRBD1	TGTGCCAGCAGCGACCGGGACAGGGTACACCTACCCTATGGCTACACCTTC	CASSDRDRVHLPYGYTF
TRBJ2-7	TRBV5-1	TRBD2	TGCGCCAGCAGCTTGGTTCCCAGCGGGGGCTACGAGCAGTACTTC	CASSLVPSGGYEQYF
TRBJ1-6	TRBV27	TRBD1	TGTGCCAGCACAACAGGGGGGAGCTCCTATAATTCACCCCTCCACTTT	CASTTGGSSYNSPLHF
TRBJ2-7	TRBV5-4	-	TGTGCCAGCAGCTTGTGGGACAACAGCGAGCAGTACTTC	CASSLWDNSEQYF
TRBJ1-1	TRBV7-9	TRBD1	TGTGCCAGCAGCCTAGGTACAGGGGAACAATCTGAAGCTTTCTTT	CASSLGTGEQSEAFF
TRBJ2-7	TRBV4-1	TRBD2	TGCGCCAGCAGCCAAGCGGGAGGAACGGCGGTCTACGAGCAGTACTTC	CASSQAGGTAVYEQYF
TRBJ1-1	TRBV18	-	TGTGCCAGCTCACCACCCGCGCCGAAGAACACTGAAGCTTTCTTT	CASSPPAPKNTEAFF
TRBJ2-4	TRBV5-6	TRBD1	TGTGCCAGCAGCTTACCGGGACAGCAGGCCGAGAAGGACATTCAGTACTTC	CASSLPGQQAEKDIQYF
TRBJ1-5	TRBV6-5	-	TGTGCCAGCAGTTACTCGGGCCCGCAGGGAGGTCAGCCCCAGCATTTT	CASSYSGPQGGQPQHF
TRBJ1-1	TRBV30	-	TGTGCCTGCCGACAGTTACGGAACACTGAAGCTTTCTTT	CACRQLRNTEAFF
TRBJ1-2	TRBV11-2	TRBD1	TGTGCCAGCAGCCCCACCACGGGACAGGGCGATTTAAAGGGCTACACCTTC	CASSPTTGQGDLKGYTF
TRBJ1-5	TRBV7-2	-	TGTGCCAGCAGCTTAACAGGAGTGGATAGCAATCAGCCCCAGCATTTT	CASSLTGVDSNQPQHF
TRBJ1-4	TRBV30	TRBD1	TGTGCCTACGTCGCGAACAGGGGGCGCGGAGAAAAACTGTTTTTT	CAYVANRGRGEKLFF
TRBJ2-5	TRBV7-2	TRBD2	TGTGCCAGCAGCCACGGACTAGCGGGGCAAGAGACCCAGTACTTC	CASSHGLAGQETQYF
TRBJ2-5	TRBV15	-	TGTGCCACCAGCAGAGGACAGACCCAAGAGACCCAGTACTTC	CATSRGQTQETQYF
TRBJ2-2	TRBV5-4	TRBD2	TGTGCCAGCAGCTTGTATCTAGCGGGGACGAACACCGGGGAGCTGTTTTTT	CASSLYLAGTNTGELFF
TRBJ2-3	TRBV5-5	TRBD1	TGTGCCAGCAGCTTGGATCCGCCAGGGGGCTGGAGAAGTGGTACGCAGTATTTT	CASSLDPPGGWRSGTQYF
TRBJ1-4	TRBV7-9	TRBD1	TGTGCCAGCAGCCGGGACAGGGGTGAAAAACTGTTTTTT	CASSRDRGEKLFF
TRBJ1-1	TRBV7-9	TRBD1	TGTGCCAGCAGCTTATCCGGGACAGTGAACACTGAAGCTTTCTTT	CASSLSGTVNTEAFF
TRBJ1-6	TRBV7-2	-	TGTGCCAGCGGCCGGGCCACGGGGAATAATTCACCCCTCCACTTT	CASGRATGNNSPLHF
TRBJ1-2	TRBV6-5	-	TGTGCCAGCAGTTACGGTGGCGGCTACACCTTC	CASSYGGGYTF
TRBJ1-1	TRBV9	-	TGTGCCAGCAGCCCTGCGACAAAAATGAACACTGAAGCTTTCTTT	CASSPATKMNTEAFF
TRBJ1-2	TRBV5-4	TRBD1	TGTGCCAGCAGCCCCGGACAGGGTAGGAACTATGGCTACACCTTC	CASSPGQGRNYGYTF
TRBJ2-1	TRBV7-3	-	TGTGCCAGCAGCTTACCCCCGACAACCAAGGTTTTCTTC	CASSLPPTTKVFF
TRBJ2-2	TRBV7-2	TRBD2	TGTGCCAGCAGCTCAATCGGGGGGGCGGCCGGGGAGCTGTTTTTT	CASSSIGGAAGELFF
TRBJ2-7	TRBV7-9	-	TGTGCCAGCAGCTTAGGGGCAGGGGCCGGCGAGCAGTACTTC	CASSLGAGAGEQYF
TRBJ2-7	TRBV2	TRBD1	TGTGCCAGCAGTGAAGCGCAGGGGGAAACCTACGAGCAGTACTTC	CASSEAQGETYEQYF
TRBJ1-6	TRBV5-5	TRBD1	TGTGCCAGCAGCTCTAGGACAGGGGGTTCCTCCTATAATTCACCCCTCCACTTT	CASSSRTGGSSYNSPLHF
TRBJ2-1	TRBV28	TRBD2	TGTGCCAGCAGCCCCGGGAGGGAGCTAGGGCAGTTCTTC	CASSPGRELGQFF
TRBJ2-2	TRBV11-2	TRBD2	TGTGCCAGCAGCGTGCTTAGCGGGGGAAACACCGGGGAGCTGTTTTTT	CASSVLSGGNTGELFF
TRBJ1-3	TRBV4-2	TRBD1	TGTGCCAGCAGCCAAGGGGACAGTTACTCTGGAAACACCATATATTTT	CASSQGDSYSGNTIYF
TRBJ2-7	TRBV5-6	-	TGTGCCAGCAGCTTGGGACATACAGAATACGAGCAGTACTTC	CASSLGHTEYEQYF
TRBJ2-7	TRBV15	-	TGTGCCACCAGTCGGGACAACTACGAGCAGTACTTC	CATSRDNYEQYF
TRBJ2-7	TRBV4-1	TRBD2	TGCGCCAGCAGCCATGGGATCATCGGGGGGGCCTACGAGCAGTACTTC	CASSHGIIGGAYEQYF
TRBJ2-3	TRBV9	TRBD1	TGTGCCAGCAAGCGGACAGGGGCTCTTCCAGATACGCAGTATTTT	CASKRTGALPDTQYF
TRBJ2-7	TRBV4-1	TRBD2	TGCGCCAGCAGCCCTCATCTGACTAGCGAAGATTACGAGCAGTACTTC	CASSPHLTSEDYEQYF
TRBJ1-5	TRBV19	-	TGTGCCAGTAGTGTGACAAATCAGCCCCAGCATTTT	CASSVTNQPQHF
TRBJ2-1	TRBV5-1	TRBD2	TGCGCCAGCAGCTTGGGGCGGGGGGGCCCCTACAATGAGCAGTTCTTC	CASSLGRGGPYNEQFF
TRBJ2-5	TRBV30	TRBD2	TGTGCCTGGAGTGTGACTAGCCCTAGGACCCAGTACTTC	CAWSVTSPRTQYF
TRBJ1-1	TRBV30	-	TGTGCCTGGACCGGACAGTCAATGAACACTGAAGCTTTCTTT	CAWTGQSMNTEAFF
TRBJ1-5	TRBV5-1	-	TGCGCCAGCAGCCCGGACCAGGGTAGCAATCAGCCCCAGCATTTT	CASSPDQGSNQPQHF
TRBJ1-6	TRBV19	-	TGTGCCAGTAGTATCCGGACATCGTCACCCCTCCACTTT	CASSIRTSSPLHF
TRBJ2-7	TRBV18	TRBD2	TGTGCCAGCTCACCACCCTTAAGTAGCGGGGTCCTAGAGCAGTACTTC	CASSPPLSSGVLEQYF
TRBJ1-4	TRBV4-1	-	TGCGCCAGCAGCCTACCATATGGTGGGGGCAGTAATGAAAAACTGTTTTTT	CASSLPYGGGSNEKLFF
TRBJ1-4	TRBV7-9	-	TGTGCCAGCAGTGCTCAGGGTACATTCTCTGCAACTAATGAAAAACTGTTTTTT	CASSAQGTFSATNEKLFF